This TCR beta chain came from a study of control samples from healthy donors and cancer patients. Only in-frame clones appear in the TCRdb table, and some are missing; sequencing was by immunoSEQ multiplex PCR. The table has 90,000 to 95,000 clones, around four fifths seen once. Trimming stripped 6 bases from V and 2 bases from J, with 14 bases between. The CDR3 contains 15 residues. Germline V lookup: CDR1 MNHEY, CDR2 SVGAGI. V usage is TRBV6-5 and J usage is TRBJ2-1; D is ambiguous. This TCR was sampled from a man between 25 and 39 years old in good health. Sequenced sample: blood. This chain's CDR3 is CASSDGQPAYNEQFF. The CDR3 nucleotides are TGTGCCAGCAGCGACGGCCAGCCCGCCTACAATGAGCAGTTCTTC.